A selection of T cell receptor beta chains follows, all from one sample in a study of T-cell reconstitution after alpha-beta-depleted transplantation in children. From the PCR reads, TCRdb called clonotypes with MiXCR, one entry per CDR3 protein. The sample has 120,000 to 150,000 distinct CDR3 sequences; 8.5% to 10% are singletons. This sample comprised PBMCs, mostly from graft donor cells, obtained 180 days after TCRalphabeta/CD19-depleted stem cell transplant. The receptor set was obtained from a female patient aged 2-15 years who had a stem cell transplant for congenital amegakaryocytic thrombocytopenia, so the T cells may come from the graft donor. CDR3s include the opening cysteine and the closing phenylalanine or tryptophan. The D gene is left open where the match is weak. Some rows have no size entry. The others give once, few or many, or a class for an expanded clone.

NA	TRBV12-3/TRBV12-4	TRBJ1-5	many	TGTGCCAGCAGTTTGGGGTCCCTAGGGGATCAGCCCCAGCATTTT	CASSLGSLGDQPQHF
NA	TRBV12-3/TRBV12-4	TRBJ2-5	many	TGTGCCAGCAGTTTTCGGGGAGAGACCCAGTACTTC	CASSFRGETQYF
TRBD1	TRBV27	TRBJ1-1	many	TGTGCCAGCAGTAATCCATGGACAGGAGCAGAAGCTTTCTTT	CASSNPWTGAEAFF
NA	TRBV7-9	TRBJ2-5	many	TGTGCCAGCAGCCCTCCCGGGAACAGACAAGAGACCCAGTACTTC	CASSPPGNRQETQYF
NA	TRBV7-2	TRBJ2-5	NA	TGTGCCAGCAGCTTACACAACCAAGAGACCCAGTACTTC	CASSLHNQETQYF
NA	TRBV29-1	TRBJ2-3	many	TGCAGCGGGGGGCAGGCCAGCACAGATACGCAGTATTTT	CSGGQASTDTQYF
NA	TRBV12-3/TRBV12-4	TRBJ1-2	many	TGTGCCAGCAGCGCGAGACCCCGAAACAACTATGGCTACACCTTC	CASSARPRNNYGYTF
TRBD2	TRBV20-1	TRBJ2-1	few	TGCAGTGCCATCCCCGACGTGACTAGCCCCAACAATGAGCAGTTCTTC	CSAIPDVTSPNNEQFF
TRBD1	TRBV7-2	TRBJ1-4	NA	TGTGCCAGCAGCCATCGAGGACAGGGAGCGGGGCAAAAACTGTTTTTT	CASSHRGQGAGQKLFF
NA	TRBV15	TRBJ2-6	NA	TGTGCCACCAGCAGGGCGCTTGGCTCTGGGGCCAACGTCCTGACTTTC	CATSRALGSGANVLTF
NA	TRBV29-1	TRBJ1-1	NA	TGCAGCGCCGTTCCGCGGGGCGGGTACGCTTTAAATAACACTGAAGCTTTCTTT	CSAVPRGGYALNNTEAFF
NA	TRBV20-1	TRBJ2-3	many	TGCAGTGCTAGGGCCCAAGGCCGTGGGTACACAGATACGCAGTATTTT	CSARAQGRGYTDTQYF
NA	TRBV6-2/TRBV6-3	TRBJ2-3	NA	TGTGCCAGCAGCCACCCTCTACCGGGGGACACAGATACGCAGTATTTT	CASSHPLPGDTDTQYF
NA	TRBV12-3/TRBV12-4	TRBJ2-5	many	TGTGCCAGCAGTTTTCATGTGAACCAAGAGACCCAGTACTTC	CASSFHVNQETQYF
TRBD2	TRBV10-3	TRBJ2-3	many	TGTGCCATCAGTGAGTGGGCTAGCGGGGGGAACACAGATACGCAGTATTTT	CAISEWASGGNTDTQYF
NA	TRBV11-2	TRBJ2-5	few	TGTGCCAGCAGCCCCCATGAGACCCAGTACTTC	CASSPHETQYF
NA	TRBV6-1	TRBJ2-7	many	TGTGCCAGCAGTGTACGGCCGTGGTACAAGAGCTCCTACGAGCAGTACTTC	CASSVRPWYKSSYEQYF
TRBD2	TRBV28	TRBJ2-2	few	TGTGCCAGCAGTTCACTAGCGGGAGGGCCCGGGGAGCTGTTTTTT	CASSSLAGGPGELFF
TRBD1	TRBV10-2	TRBJ1-1	NA	TGCGCCAGCTCGCCGACAGGGCTCAACACTGAAGCTTTCTTT	CASSPTGLNTEAFF